This TCR beta chain was sequenced in a study of cytomegalovirus exposure and HLA in healthy donors. Study outcomes and limitations: Cytomegalovirus association was listed for approximately 150 TCR beta chains.

This CDR3 comprises 13 residues. V shed 4 bases and J shed 5 bases, with 10 bases lying between them. CDR1 is SGHTA and CDR2 is FQGNSA in the germline V gene. Primers included in the PCR were 60 Vbeta and 13 Jbeta primers. Produced via immunoSEQ multiplex PCR; TCRdb's table is partial and in-frame only. This table holds roughly 100,000 clones, around 77% found once. For this clone: Its antigen is unknown.

Sequenced input: PBMCs. The clonotype was recovered from a woman between 40 and 55 years old in good health and CMV-seropositive. This chain links TRBV7-2 with TRBJ2-3; maybe TRBD2 (5 bases). CDR3 residues: CASSSRTRDTQYF. The CDR3, as DNA: TGTGCCAGCAGCTCGAGGACTCGAGATACGCAGTATTTT.